This T cell receptor (beta chain) was identified in a study of blood T cell repertoires in COVID-19. In the study overall: Spain, Italy and the United States supplied samples that represented acute and convalescent COVID-19.

The CDR3 sequence is 14 residues long. Trimming took 3 bases from V and 0 from J, leaving 10 bases between them. Germline lookup yields CDR1 GTSNPN and CDR2 SVGIG (reference sequence). This clone occurred once. Methods used by the authors: Estimates of nucleated cell counts were drawn from the amplification of reference gene primers. This table comes from immunoSEQ multiplex PCR, and its TCRdb copy is limited to in-frame clones, with some not included. That table gives V, J and clone size, and the DNA gave D and trimming. The data show about 400,000 clones, roughly 86% seen once. Material: PBMCs or T cells enriched from blood (not recorded which). The chain uses TRBV30 and TRBJ2-3; D call uncertain. The TCR comes from a woman aged 30 to 39 who had recovered from COVID-19. The CDR3: CAWSDELSTDTQYF. Here the CDR3 DNA reads TGTGCCTGGAGCGATGAACTTAGCACAGATACGCAGTATTTT.